This T cell receptor beta chain derives from a study of T cell repertoires in cytomegalovirus infection. Whole-study context: Recently identified HLA-C-restricted CMV epitopes were among the peptides used.

On this clonotype: Antigen specificity is unknown.

TCRdb itself ran the reads through MiXCR, one entry per CDR3 protein. This sample has 230,000 or so distinct CDR3 sequences, with around two fifths found just once. The J segment lost 6 bases and the V segment lost 4 bases, leaving 7 bases of the junction unmatched. The CDR3 sequence is 16 residues long. CDR1 and CDR2 (germline): SGHTA, FQGTGA. The chain combines TRBV7-3 with TRBJ2-2; the match to TRBD1 covers 11 bases. The sample was CD8+ T cells from cultured PBMCs, taken from culture after CMV antigen stimulation. The sequence was obtained from a human donor in good health (CMV status not recorded). Some clones in this sample may be carry-over from other donors' samples. The CDR3: CASSSRTGGGAGELFF. CDR3 nucleotides: TGTGCCAGCAGCTCCCGGACAGGGGGCGGCGCCGGGGAGCTGTTTTTT.